The rows below give T cell receptor beta chains drawn from one sample of a study of blood T cell repertoires in COVID-19. The assay was immunoSEQ multiplex PCR, and TCRdb's table has in-frame clones only and misses some. The sample carries 180,000 or so clones, about 82% recorded once. Sequenced: PBMCs or T cells enriched from blood (not recorded which). These receptors originate from a woman between 25 and 40 years old who had recovered from COVID-19. The CDR3 runs from the conserved cysteine through the conserved F or W. D genes are given only for firm matches. Rows give clone size only sometimes, using once, few, many, or a class for an expanded clone.

size	V	D	J	DNA	CDR3
-	TRBV27	-	TRBJ1-3	TGTGCCAGCAGCGATTTACCACAGGGCTCAGGAAACACCATATATTTT	CASSDLPQGSGNTIYF
-	TRBV24-1	-	TRBJ2-1	TGTGCCACCAGTGACGACAGCGGGTTTAGTTACAATGAGCAGTTCTTC	CATSDDSGFSYNEQFF
-	TRBV4-1	-	TRBJ1-1	TGCGCCAGCAGCCAAGTGGGGTTCGGCGGGGACACTGAAGCTTTCTTT	CASSQVGFGGDTEAFF
-	TRBV12-5	TRBD2	TRBJ2-1	TGTGCTAGTGGTTTGTTTCGGACTAGCGGGAGTGACGAGCAGTTCTTC	CASGLFRTSGSDEQFF
-	TRBV7-3	TRBD2	TRBJ2-1	TGTGCCAGCAGCCCAAGACTAGCGGGAGTCGTTGAGCAGTTCTTC	CASSPRLAGVVEQFF
-	TRBV11-2	-	TRBJ1-5	TGTGCCAGCAGCTCCTACTACAATCAGCCCCAGCATTTT	CASSSYYNQPQHF
-	TRBV5-8	-	TRBJ2-5	TGTGCCAGCAGCCCTAGATGGGGGGACTTACCGACCCAGTACTTC	CASSPRWGDLPTQYF
-	TRBV5-4	-	TRBJ2-7	TGTGCCAGCCAGAAAGATTGGGGGCAGTCCTACGAGCAGTACTTC	CASQKDWGQSYEQYF
-	TRBV5-1	-	TRBJ1-2	TGCGCCAGCAACCGGGACAACTTCAACTATGGCTACACCTTC	CASNRDNFNYGYTF
-	TRBV11-2	TRBD2	TRBJ2-7	TGTGCCAGCAGCTTAGGGTTAGGAGCGGGAGGGCCTCACTACGAGCAGTACTTC	CASSLGLGAGGPHYEQYF
-	TRBV5-4	-	TRBJ2-5	TGTGCCAGCAGAAAAGAGACAGACTTGTACCAAGAGACCCAGTACTTC	CASRKETDLYQETQYF
-	TRBV10-3	TRBD2	TRBJ2-5	TGTGCCATCAGTGACACCCAGACTAGCGGTGAGACCCAGTACTTC	CAISDTQTSGETQYF
few	TRBV7-9	-	TRBJ1-3	TGTGCCAGCTACCGGGGGAAGGACTCTGGAAACACCATATATTTT	CASYRGKDSGNTIYF
once	TRBV28	-	TRBJ2-1	TGTGCCAGCAGTTTATTAGGACTGAACAATGAGCAGTTCTTC	CASSLLGLNNEQFF
-	TRBV4-1	TRBD1	TRBJ2-7	TGCGCCAGCAGCCAAGATGGGGGGACAGGAACCTACGAGCAGTACTTC	CASSQDGGTGTYEQYF
-	TRBV3-1/TRBV3-2	-	TRBJ1-5	TGTGCCAGCAGCCAAATAGGGGATCAGCCCCAGCATTTT	CASSQIGDQPQHF
-	TRBV19	-	TRBJ1-5	TGTGCCAGTAGTCACCTGTGCGGGAATCAGCCCCAGCATTTT	CASSHLCGNQPQHF
-	TRBV7-9	TRBD1	TRBJ1-4	TGTGCCAGCAGCTTGCGGGAAGGACAGGGGGATGAAAAACTGTTTTTT	CASSLREGQGDEKLFF
-	TRBV11-2	-	TRBJ1-3	TGTGCCAGCAGATCCCCACTGGCTGGAAACACCATATATTTT	CASRSPLAGNTIYF
once	TRBV5-1	-	TRBJ2-6	TGCGCCAGCAGCTTGGACTTGGGCGCTGGGGCCAACGTCCTGACTTTC	CASSLDLGAGANVLTF
-	TRBV27	-	TRBJ1-5	TGTGCCAGCAGTTTTACGGGGGGAGATCAGCCCCAGCATTTT	CASSFTGGDQPQHF
-	TRBV11-2	-	TRBJ1-1	TGTGCCAGCAGCAAAGAGAGGAACACTGAAGCTTTCTTT	CASSKERNTEAFF
-	TRBV19	TRBD2	TRBJ2-5	TGTGCCAGTAGTATGAGGACTAGCGGAGAAGAGACCCAGTACTTC	CASSMRTSGEETQYF
-	TRBV5-8	TRBD1	TRBJ2-1	TGTGCCAGTTCACACCGGGACAGGGGGCTCGGTGAGCAGTTCTTC	CASSHRDRGLGEQFF
-	TRBV19	TRBD2	TRBJ2-3	TGTGCCAGTAGACGGCGGGGGACCACAGATACGCAGTATTTT	CASRRRGTTDTQYF
-	TRBV7-2	-	TRBJ2-1	TGTGCCAGCAGCTTACAAGTCCGGGTTGTCGGCAATGAGCAGTTCTTC	CASSLQVRVVGNEQFF
-	TRBV28	-	TRBJ2-5	TGTGCCAGCAGTTTCCCGGACTCTCAAGAGACCCAGTACTTC	CASSFPDSQETQYF
-	TRBV19	-	TRBJ1-2	TGTGCCAGTAGTGAAGCAGAGCGGAACTATGGCTACACCTTC	CASSEAERNYGYTF